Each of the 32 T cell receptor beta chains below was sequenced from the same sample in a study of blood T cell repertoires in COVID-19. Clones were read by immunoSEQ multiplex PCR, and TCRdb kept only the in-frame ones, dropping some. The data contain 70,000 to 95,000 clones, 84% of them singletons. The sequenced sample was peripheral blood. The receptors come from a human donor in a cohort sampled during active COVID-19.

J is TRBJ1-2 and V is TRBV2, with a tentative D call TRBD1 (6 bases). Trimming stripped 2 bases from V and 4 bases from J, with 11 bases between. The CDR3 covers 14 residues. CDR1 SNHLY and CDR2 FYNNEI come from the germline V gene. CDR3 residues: CASSEQGRLYGYTF. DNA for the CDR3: TGTGCCAGCAGTGAACAGGGGCGCCTCTATGGCTACACCTTC.

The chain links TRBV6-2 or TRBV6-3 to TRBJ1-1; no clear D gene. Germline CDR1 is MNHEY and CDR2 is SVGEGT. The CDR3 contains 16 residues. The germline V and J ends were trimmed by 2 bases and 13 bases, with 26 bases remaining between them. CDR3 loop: CASSYNYGSLGKVDFF. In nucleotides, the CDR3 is TGTGCCAGCAGTTACAACTACGGATCCCTGGGTAAGGTCGATTTCTTT.

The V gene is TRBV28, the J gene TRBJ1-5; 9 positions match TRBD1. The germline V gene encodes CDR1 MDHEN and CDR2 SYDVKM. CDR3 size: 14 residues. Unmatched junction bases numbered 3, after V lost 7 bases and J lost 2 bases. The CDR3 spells CASTWTGGNQPQHF. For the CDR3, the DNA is TGTGCCAGCACCTGGACAGGGGGCAATCAGCCCCAGCATTTT.

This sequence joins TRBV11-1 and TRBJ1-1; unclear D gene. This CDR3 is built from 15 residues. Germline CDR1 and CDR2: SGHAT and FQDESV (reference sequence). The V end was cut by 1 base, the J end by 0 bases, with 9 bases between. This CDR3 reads CASSLGEGMNTEAFF. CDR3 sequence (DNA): TGTGCCAGCAGCTTAGGAGAGGGCATGAACACTGAAGCTTTCTTT.

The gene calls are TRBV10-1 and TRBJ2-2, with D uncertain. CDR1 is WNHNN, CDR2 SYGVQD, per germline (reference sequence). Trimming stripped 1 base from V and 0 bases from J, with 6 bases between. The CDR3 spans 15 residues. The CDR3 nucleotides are TGCGCCAGCAGTGAGTTCAGGACGAACACCGGGGAGCTGTTTTTT. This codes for CASSEFRTNTGELFF.

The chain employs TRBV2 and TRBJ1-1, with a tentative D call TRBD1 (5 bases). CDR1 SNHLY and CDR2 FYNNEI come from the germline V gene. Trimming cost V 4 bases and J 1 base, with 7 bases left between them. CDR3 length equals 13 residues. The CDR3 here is CASSVQGNTEAFF. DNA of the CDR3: TGTGCCAGCAGTGTCCAGGGGAACACTGAAGCTTTCTTT. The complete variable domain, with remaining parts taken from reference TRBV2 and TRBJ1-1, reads EPEVTQTPSHQVTQMGQEVILRCVPISNHLYFYWYRQILGQKVEFLVSFYNNEISEKSEIFDDQFSVERPDGSNFTLKIRSTKLEDSAMYFCASSVQGNTEAFFGQGTRLTVV.

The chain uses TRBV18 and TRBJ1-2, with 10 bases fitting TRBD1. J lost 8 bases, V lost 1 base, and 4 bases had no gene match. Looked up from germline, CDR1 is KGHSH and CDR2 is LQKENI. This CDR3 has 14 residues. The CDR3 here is CASSPRDRGSGYTF. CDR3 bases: TGTGCCAGCTCACCACGGGACAGGGGTTCCGGCTACACCTTC.

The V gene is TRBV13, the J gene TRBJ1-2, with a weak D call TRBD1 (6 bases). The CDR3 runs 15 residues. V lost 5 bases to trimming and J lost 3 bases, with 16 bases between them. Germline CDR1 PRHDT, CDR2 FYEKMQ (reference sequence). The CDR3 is CASSITGGSHYGYTF. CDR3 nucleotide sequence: TGTGCCAGCAGCATAACGGGGGGCAGCCACTATGGCTACACCTTC.

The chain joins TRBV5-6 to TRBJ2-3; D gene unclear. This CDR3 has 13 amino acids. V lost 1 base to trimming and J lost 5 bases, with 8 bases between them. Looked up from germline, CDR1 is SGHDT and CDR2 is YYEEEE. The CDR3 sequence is CASSLITQDTQYF. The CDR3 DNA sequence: TGTGCCAGCAGCTTGATCACTCAAGATACGCAGTATTTT.

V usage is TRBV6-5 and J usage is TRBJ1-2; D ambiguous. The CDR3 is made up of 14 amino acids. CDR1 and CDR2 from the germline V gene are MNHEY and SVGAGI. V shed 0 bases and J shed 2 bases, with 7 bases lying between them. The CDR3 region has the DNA TGTGCCAGCAGTTACTCGGGCAGCAACTATGGCTACACCTTC. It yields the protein CASSYSGSNYGYTF.

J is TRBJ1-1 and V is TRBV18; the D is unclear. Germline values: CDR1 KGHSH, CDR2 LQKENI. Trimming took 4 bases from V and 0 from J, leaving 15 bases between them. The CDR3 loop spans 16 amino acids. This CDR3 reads CASSRPAGSVNTEAFF. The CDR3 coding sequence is TGTGCCAGCTCACGCCCAGCGGGCTCTGTGAACACTGAAGCTTTCTTT.

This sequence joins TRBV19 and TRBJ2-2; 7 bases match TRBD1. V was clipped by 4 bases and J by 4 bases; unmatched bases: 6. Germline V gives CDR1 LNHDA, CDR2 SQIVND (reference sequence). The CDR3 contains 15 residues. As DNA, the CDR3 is TGTGCCAGTAGTAACGACAGGGCCTTCACCGGGGAGCTGTTTTTT. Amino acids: CASSNDRAFTGELFF.

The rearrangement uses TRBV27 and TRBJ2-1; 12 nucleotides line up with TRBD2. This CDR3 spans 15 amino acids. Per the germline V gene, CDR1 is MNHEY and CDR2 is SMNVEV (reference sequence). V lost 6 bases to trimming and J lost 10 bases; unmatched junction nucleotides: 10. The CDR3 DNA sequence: TGTGCCAGCAGACCTAGCGGGGGGGCCTCCCTCGAGCAGTTCTTC. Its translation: CASRPSGGASLEQFF.

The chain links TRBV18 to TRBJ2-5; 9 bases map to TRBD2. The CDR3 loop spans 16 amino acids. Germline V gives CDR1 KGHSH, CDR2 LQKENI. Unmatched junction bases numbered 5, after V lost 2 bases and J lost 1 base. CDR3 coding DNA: TGTGCCAGCTCACCAATGGTGACTAGCGGCCAAGAGACCCAGTACTTC. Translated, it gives CASSPMVTSGQETQYF.

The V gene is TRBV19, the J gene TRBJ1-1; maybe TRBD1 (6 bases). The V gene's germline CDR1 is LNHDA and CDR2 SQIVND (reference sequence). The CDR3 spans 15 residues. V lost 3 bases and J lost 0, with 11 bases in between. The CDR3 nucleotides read TGTGCCAGTAGTATGTTAGGGGGTATGAACACTGAAGCTTTCTTT. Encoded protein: CASSMLGGMNTEAFF.

The CDR3 spells CASSPLGLAGVTNTGELFF. The DNA for the CDR3 is TGTGCCAGCTCACCACTAGGACTAGCGGGGGTTACGAACACCGGGGAGCTGTTTTTT. The chain combines TRBV18 with TRBJ2-2; 13 nucleotides agree with TRBD2. CDR1 KGHSH and CDR2 LQKENI come from the germline V gene. The CDR3 consists of 19 residues. The V segment lost 1 base and the J segment 0 bases; nucleotides outside the gene matches: 5.

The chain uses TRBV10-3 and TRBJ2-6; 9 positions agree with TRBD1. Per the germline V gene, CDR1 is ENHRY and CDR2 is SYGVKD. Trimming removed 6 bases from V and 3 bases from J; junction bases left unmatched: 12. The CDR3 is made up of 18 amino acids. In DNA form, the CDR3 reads TGTGCCATCAGCGAAACAGGGGGCGGAATACTTGGGGCCAACGTCCTGACTTTC. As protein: CAISETGGGILGANVLTF.

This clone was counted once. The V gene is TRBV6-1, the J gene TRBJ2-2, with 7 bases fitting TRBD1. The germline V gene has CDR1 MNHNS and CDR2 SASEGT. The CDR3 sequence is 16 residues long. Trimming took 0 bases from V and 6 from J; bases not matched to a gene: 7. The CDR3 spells CASSEAGTDFSGELFF. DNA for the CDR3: TGTGCCAGCAGTGAAGCGGGGACAGATTTCTCCGGGGAGCTGTTTTTT.

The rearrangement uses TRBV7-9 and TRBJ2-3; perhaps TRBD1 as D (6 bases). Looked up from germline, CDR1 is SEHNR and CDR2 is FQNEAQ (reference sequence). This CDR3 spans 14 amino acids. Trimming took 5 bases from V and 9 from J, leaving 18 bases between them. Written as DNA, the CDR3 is TGTGCCAGCAGCGCCTCGGCCGGGCAGGGGACGCAGTATTTT. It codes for CASSASAGQGTQYF. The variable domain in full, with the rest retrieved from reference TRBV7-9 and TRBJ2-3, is DTGVSQNPRHKITKRGQNVTFRCDPISEHNRLYWYRQTLGQGPEFLTYFQNEAQLEKSRLLSDRFSAERPKGSFSTLEIQRTEQGDSAMYLCASSASAGQGTQYFGPGTRLTVL.

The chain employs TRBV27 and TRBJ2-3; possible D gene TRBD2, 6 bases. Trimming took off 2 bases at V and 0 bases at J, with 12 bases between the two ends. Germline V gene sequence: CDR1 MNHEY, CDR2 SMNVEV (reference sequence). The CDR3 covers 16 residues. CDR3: CASSLIVGGSTDTQYF. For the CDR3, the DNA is TGTGCCAGCAGTTTAATAGTGGGGGGTAGCACAGATACGCAGTATTTT.

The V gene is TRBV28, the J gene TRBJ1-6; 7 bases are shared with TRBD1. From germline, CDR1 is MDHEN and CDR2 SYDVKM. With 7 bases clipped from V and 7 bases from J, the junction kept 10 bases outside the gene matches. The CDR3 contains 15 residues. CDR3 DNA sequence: TGTGCCAGCACCGGCGACAGGGCCAACAATTCACCCCTCCACTTT. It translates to CASTGDRANNSPLHF.

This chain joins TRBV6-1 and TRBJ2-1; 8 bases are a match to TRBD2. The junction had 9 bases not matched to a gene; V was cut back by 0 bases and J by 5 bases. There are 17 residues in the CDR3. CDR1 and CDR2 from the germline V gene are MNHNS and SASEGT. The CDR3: CASSEARAGGLDNEQFF. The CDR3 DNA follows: TGTGCCAGCAGTGAAGCGCGGGCGGGGGGATTGGACAATGAGCAGTTCTTC.

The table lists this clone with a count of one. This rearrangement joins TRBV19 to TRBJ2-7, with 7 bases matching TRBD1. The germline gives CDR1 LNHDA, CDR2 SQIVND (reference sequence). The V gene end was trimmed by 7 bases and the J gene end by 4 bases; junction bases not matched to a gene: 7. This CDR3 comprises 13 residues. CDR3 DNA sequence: TGTGCCAGTACCGACAGGGAAAGGTACGAGCAGTACTTC. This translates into CASTDRERYEQYF.

The CDR3 spells CASSVLSLTEAFF. In DNA, the CDR3 is TGCGCCAGCAGTGTCCTCAGTCTCACTGAAGCTTTCTTT. The chain uses TRBV10-2 and TRBJ1-1; no firm D call. The V gene lost 4 bases and the J gene lost 4 bases, with 10 bases spanning the gap. CDR3 length: 13 amino acids. Per germline, CDR1 WSHSY and CDR2 SAAADI.

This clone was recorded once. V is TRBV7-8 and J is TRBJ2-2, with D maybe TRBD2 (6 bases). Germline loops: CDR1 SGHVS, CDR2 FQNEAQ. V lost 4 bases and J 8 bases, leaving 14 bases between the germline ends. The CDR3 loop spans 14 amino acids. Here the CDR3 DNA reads TGTGCCAGCAGCTCCCTAGCAGGAGGGGGGGAGCTGTTTTTT. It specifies CASSSLAGGGELFF. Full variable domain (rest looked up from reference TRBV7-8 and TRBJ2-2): GAGVSQSPRYKVAKRGQDVALRCDPISGHVSLFWYQQALGQGPEFLTYFQNEAQLDKSGLPSDRFFAERPEGSVSTLKIQRTQQEDSAVYLCASSSLAGGGELFFGEGSRLTVL.

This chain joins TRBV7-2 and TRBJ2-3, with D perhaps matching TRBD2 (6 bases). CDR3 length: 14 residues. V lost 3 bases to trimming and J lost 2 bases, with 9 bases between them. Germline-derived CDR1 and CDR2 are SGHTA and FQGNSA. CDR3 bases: TGTGCCAGCAGCTTGGCGGGATCCACAGATACGCAGTATTTT. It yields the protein CASSLAGSTDTQYF. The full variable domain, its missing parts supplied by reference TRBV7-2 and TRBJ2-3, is GAGVSQSPSNKVTEKGKDVELRCDPISGHTALYWYRQSLGQGLEFLIYFQGNSAPDKSGLPSDRFSAERTGGSVSTLTIQRTQQEDSAVYLCASSLAGSTDTQYFGPGTRLTVL.

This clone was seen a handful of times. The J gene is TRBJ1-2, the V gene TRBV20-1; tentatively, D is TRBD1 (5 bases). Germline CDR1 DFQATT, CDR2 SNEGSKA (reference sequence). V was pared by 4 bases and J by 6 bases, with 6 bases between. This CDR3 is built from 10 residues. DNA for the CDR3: TGCAGTGCTACCAGGGATGGCTACACCTTC. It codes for CSATRDGYTF.

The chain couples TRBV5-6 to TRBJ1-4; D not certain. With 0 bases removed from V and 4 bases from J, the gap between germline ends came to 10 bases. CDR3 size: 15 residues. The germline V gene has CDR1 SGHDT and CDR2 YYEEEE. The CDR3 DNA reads TGTGCCAGCAGCTTGGCCAGGAAATATAATGAAAAACTGTTTTTT. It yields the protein CASSLARKYNEKLFF.

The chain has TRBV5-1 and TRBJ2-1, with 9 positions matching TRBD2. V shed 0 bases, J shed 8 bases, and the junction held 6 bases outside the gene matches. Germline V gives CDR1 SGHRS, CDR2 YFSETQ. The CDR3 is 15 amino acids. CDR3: CASSLGGGGPDEQFF. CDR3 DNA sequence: TGCGCCAGCAGCTTGGGCGGGGGGGGCCCGGATGAGCAGTTCTTC.

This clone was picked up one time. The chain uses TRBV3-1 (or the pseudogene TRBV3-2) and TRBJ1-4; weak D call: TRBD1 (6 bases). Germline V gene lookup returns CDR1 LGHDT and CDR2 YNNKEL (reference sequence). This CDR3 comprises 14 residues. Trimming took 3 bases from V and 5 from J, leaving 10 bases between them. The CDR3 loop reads CASSQRTVNEKLFF. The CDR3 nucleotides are TGTGCCAGCAGCCAGAGGACAGTCAATGAAAAACTGTTTTTT.

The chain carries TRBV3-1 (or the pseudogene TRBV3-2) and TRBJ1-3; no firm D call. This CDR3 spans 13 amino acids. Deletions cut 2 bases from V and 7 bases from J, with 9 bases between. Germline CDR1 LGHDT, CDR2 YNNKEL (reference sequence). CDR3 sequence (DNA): TGTGCCAGCAGCCAAAGGCGGAGTAACACCATATATTTT. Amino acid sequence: CASSQRRSNTIYF.

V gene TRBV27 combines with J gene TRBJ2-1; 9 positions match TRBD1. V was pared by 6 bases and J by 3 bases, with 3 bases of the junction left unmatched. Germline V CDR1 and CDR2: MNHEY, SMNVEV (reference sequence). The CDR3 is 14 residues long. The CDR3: CASRGQGRYNEQFF. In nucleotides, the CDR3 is TGTGCCAGCAGGGGACAGGGCCGCTACAATGAGCAGTTCTTC.